The 27 T cell receptor beta chains below all came from one sample that was sequenced in a study of T cells after posttransplantation cyclophosphamide. Assay used: immunoSEQ multiplex PCR; TCRdb lists only in-frame clones, some missing. The record shows around 35,000 clones for this sample, with no singletons present. The sample comprised PBMCs. These receptor sequences come from a woman aged 45-59 years in good health and a related stem cell transplant donor.

The V gene is TRBV7-8, the J gene TRBJ1-2; the match to TRBD1 covers 8 bases. This CDR3 spans 15 amino acids. J lost 2 bases, V lost 3 bases, and 5 bases had no gene match. Germline CDR1 SGHVS, CDR2 FQNEAQ. The CDR3 region is CASSFGTGANYGYTF. DNA of the CDR3: TGTGCCAGCAGCTTCGGGACAGGAGCGAACTATGGCTACACCTTC.

This clone was detected many times. J is TRBJ2-6 and V is TRBV6-2 or TRBV6-3; 8 bases fit TRBD1. V shed 5 bases and J 0 bases; nucleotides not matched to a gene: 12. This CDR3 has 19 amino acids. CDR1 is MNHEY, CDR2 SVGEGT, per germline. The CDR3 spells CASSVVGGTGASGANVLTF. CDR3 DNA sequence: TGTGCCAGCAGTGTGGTAGGTGGGACAGGCGCCTCTGGGGCCAACGTCCTGACTTTC.

This clone has ten or more counts. The V call is TRBV28, the J call TRBJ1-3; D is possibly TRBD1 (6 bases). CDR1 is MDHEN, CDR2 SYDVKM, per germline. V was clipped by 5 bases and J by 2 bases, with 13 bases between them. The CDR3 is 15 residues long. CDR3 sequence (DNA): TGTGCCAGCAGTCCGGGACATCGGGCTGGAAACACCATATATTTT. Protein: CASSPGHRAGNTIYF.

The chain uses TRBV30 and TRBJ2-3; 8 bases align to TRBD2. The CDR3 has 15 amino acids. Trimming removed 3 bases from V and 2 bases from J; junction bases left unmatched: 7. Germline V gene data show CDR1 as GTSNPN and CDR2 as SVGIG (reference sequence). The CDR3 nucleotides read TGTGCCTGGAGCAGTGGTAGCGGGAACACAGATACGCAGTATTTT. As protein: CAWSSGSGNTDTQYF.

At least ten counts were recorded for this clone. J is TRBJ2-3 and V is TRBV27; D uncertain. Germline CDR1 reads MNHEY; CDR2 reads SMNVEV (reference sequence). The CDR3 runs 12 residues. Trimming removed 0 bases at V and 5 bases at J, with 3 bases between. The CDR3 reads CASSLSGDTQYF. CDR3 DNA sequence: TGTGCCAGCAGTTTATCAGGAGATACGCAGTATTTT.

Remarks on this clone: A much larger clone sits a single nucleotide away, making a read error possible. The chain recombines TRBV6-1 with TRBJ2-2; maybe TRBD2 (7 bases). In germline, CDR1 is MNHNS, CDR2 SASEGT. This CDR3 contains 14 residues. The CDR3: CATVRSGDTGQLFF. CDR3 DNA: TGTGCCACCGTTAGGAGCGGGGACACCGGGCAGCTGTTTTTT.

This clone was found many times. The chain employs TRBV18 and TRBJ1-5; D possibly corresponds to TRBD1 (5 bases). The germline V gene has CDR1 KGHSH and CDR2 LQKENI. Trimming cost V 3 bases and J 5 bases, with 8 bases left between them. The CDR3 runs to 13 residues. The CDR3 sequence: CASSPGGDQPQHF. The CDR3 DNA sequence: TGTGCCAGCTCACCTGGAGGGGATCAGCCCCAGCATTTT.

This clone was counted many times. The chain combines TRBV12-3 or TRBV12-4 with TRBJ1-4; 8 nucleotides line up with TRBD1. With V trimmed by 5 bases and J by 7 bases, 9 bases remained unmatched. The CDR3 has 15 amino acids. The CDR3: CASSAAGGRGEKLFF. In DNA, the CDR3 is TGTGCCAGCAGTGCAGCAGGGGGCAGAGGTGAAAAACTGTTTTTT.

This clone was seen repeatedly, ten times or more. The J gene is TRBJ2-1, the V gene TRBV18; 12 nucleotides align to TRBD2. The germline V gene encodes CDR1 KGHSH and CDR2 LQKENI. J was trimmed by 4 bases and V by 4 bases; bases with no gene match: 2. The CDR3 has 15 residues. The CDR3 DNA is TGTGCCAGCTCACTCGGACTAGCGGGGTACAATGAGCAGTTCTTC. Encoded protein: CASSLGLAGYNEQFF. Together with reference TRBV18 and TRBJ2-1, the CDR3 gives the full variable domain: NAGVMQNPRHLVRRRGQEARLRCSPMKGHSHVYWYRQLPEEGLKFMVYLQKENIIDESGMPKERFSAEFPKEGPSILRIQQVVRGDSAAYFCASSLGLAGYNEQFFGPGTRLTVL.

This clone was seen many times. The chain couples TRBV27 to TRBJ2-5; 9 bases match TRBD1. In germline, CDR1 is MNHEY, CDR2 SMNVEV (reference sequence). The CDR3 runs to 16 residues. V was pared by 3 bases and J by 4 bases, with 9 bases of the junction left unmatched. CDR3 residues: CASSFRGDRVLETQYF. Here the CDR3 DNA reads TGTGCCAGCAGTTTTCGTGGGGACAGGGTGCTAGAGACCCAGTACTTC.

This clone has a count of ten or more. The identical CDR3 is also encoded by other nucleotide sequences in the sample. The V call is TRBV2, the J call TRBJ1-1; 7 bases agree with TRBD1. Per germline, CDR1 SNHLY and CDR2 FYNNEI. V was clipped by 4 bases and J by 2 bases; unmatched bases: 1. The CDR3 is 13 amino acids. CDR3 in DNA: TGTGCCAGCAGTGGACAGGGAAACACTGAAGCTTTCTTT. Translating it yields CASSGQGNTEAFF.

This clone occurred many times. The chain is built from TRBV19 and TRBJ2-7; TRBD2 is a possible D gene (6 bases). The CDR3 runs to 13 residues. V lost 10 bases and J 3 bases, leaving 16 bases between the germline ends. Germline CDR1 is LNHDA and CDR2 is SQIVND (reference sequence). As DNA, the CDR3 is TGTGCCACCTCTCCGGGACTGAGCTACGAGCAGTACTTC. Translating gives CATSPGLSYEQYF.

This clone was counted many times. V and J are TRBV4-1 and TRBJ2-1; D unclear. From germline, CDR1 is MGHRA and CDR2 YSYEKL. Deletions cut 0 bases from V and 2 bases from J, with 5 bases between. The CDR3 covers 14 residues. CDR3 sequence (DNA): TGCGCCAGCAGCCAAGAAGGCACCTACAATGAGCAGTTCTTC. Translating it yields CASSQEGTYNEQFF.

This clone was seen many times. The genes are TRBV6-1 and TRBJ1-3; D perhaps matches TRBD1 (6 bases). Germline lookup yields CDR1 MNHNS and CDR2 SASEGT. CDR3 length: 14 amino acids. Trimming took 5 bases from V and 2 from J, leaving 10 bases between them. DNA of the CDR3: TGTGCCAGCAGTTCTACAGGGACTGGAAACACCATATATTTT. Translating it yields CASSSTGTGNTIYF.

There are many counts of this clone. This chain joins TRBV5-6 and TRBJ1-2; D is ambiguous. The CDR3 has 14 amino acids. With 4 bases removed from V and 3 bases from J, the gap between germline ends came to 13 bases. Per the germline V gene, CDR1 is SGHDT and CDR2 is YYEEEE. CDR3 sequence reads: CASSLGVGDYGYTF. The CDR3 DNA reads TGTGCCAGCAGCCTAGGCGTCGGTGACTATGGCTACACCTTC. Variable domain in full (rest from reference TRBV5-6 and TRBJ1-2): DAGVTQSPTHLIKTRGQQVTLRCSPKSGHDTVSWYQQALGQGPQFIFQYYEEEERQRGNFPDRFSGHQFPNYSSELNVNALLLGDSALYLCASSLGVGDYGYTFGSGTRLTVV.

Many counts were recorded for this clone. The chain uses TRBV5-1 and TRBJ2-7; D perhaps matches TRBD1 (6 bases). Looked up from germline, CDR1 is SGHRS and CDR2 is YFSETQ. Trimming removed 1 base from V and 7 bases from J, with 15 bases in between. The CDR3 is 14 residues long. The CDR3 DNA sequence: TGCGCCAGCAGCTTGCAGACCGGGACAAAGGAGCAGTACTTC. Translating gives CASSLQTGTKEQYF.

The V gene is TRBV28, the J gene TRBJ2-3, with 15 bases fitting TRBD2. CDR3 size: 18 residues. V was pared by 3 bases and J by 3 bases, with 7 bases of the junction left unmatched. Germline CDR1 and CDR2: MDHEN and SYDVKM. CDR3 protein: CASSLLPGLAGGTDTQYF. CDR3 DNA sequence: TGTGCCAGCAGTTTGCTACCGGGACTAGCGGGAGGAACAGATACGCAGTATTTT. The complete variable domain, with remaining parts taken from reference TRBV28 and TRBJ2-3, reads DVKVTQSSRYLVKRTGEKVFLECVQDMDHENMFWYRQDPGLGLRLIYFSYDVKMKEKGDIPEGYSVSREKKERFSLILESASTNQTSMYLCASSLLPGLAGGTDTQYFGPGTRLTVL.

This chain joins TRBV28 and TRBJ1-6; 7 nucleotides align to TRBD1. V lost 5 bases and J lost 9; bases outside the gene matches: 7. Per the germline V gene, CDR1 is MDHEN and CDR2 is SYDVKM. This CDR3 has 14 residues. The CDR3 bases are TGTGCCAGCAGTCGAGACAGGGCGGCTTCACCCCTCCACTTT. Protein: CASSRDRAASPLHF. Using reference TRBV28 and TRBJ1-6 for the parts outside the CDR3, the full variable domain is DVKVTQSSRYLVKRTGEKVFLECVQDMDHENMFWYRQDPGLGLRLIYFSYDVKMKEKGDIPEGYSVSREKKERFSLILESASTNQTSMYLCASSRDRAASPLHFGNGTRLTVT.

The V call is TRBV9, the J call TRBJ2-2, with TRBD1 identical over 12 bases. The CDR3 extends over 18 amino acids. The V gene end was trimmed by 0 bases and the J gene end by 6 bases; junction bases not matched to a gene: 9. Germline V gene data show CDR1 as SGDLS and CDR2 as YYNGEE. CDR3 DNA: TGTGCCAGCAGCGTAGATTCGGGACAGGGGGCAGAGGCCGGGGAGCTGTTTTTT. This sequence encodes CASSVDSGQGAEAGELFF.

This clone showed up many times. This chain joins TRBV27 and TRBJ1-5; 8 nucleotides align to TRBD1. V shed 5 bases, J shed 4 bases, and the junction held 4 bases outside the gene matches. The germline CDR1 and CDR2 sequences are MNHEY and SMNVEV (reference sequence). The CDR3 runs 14 residues. CDR3 region: CASSPTGANQPQHF. The CDR3 DNA sequence: TGTGCCAGCAGTCCGACAGGGGCGAATCAGCCCCAGCATTTT.

This clone was picked up many times. The chain employs TRBV7-3 and TRBJ2-1, with TRBD2 matching 13 bases. This CDR3 has 17 residues. CDR1 is SGHTA, CDR2 FQGTGA, per germline. V lost 5 bases to trimming and J lost 7 bases; unmatched junction nucleotides: 11. In nucleotides, the CDR3 is TGTGCCAGCAGCGGAATCGGCGGGACTAGCGGGAATAATGAGCAGTTCTTC. It translates to CASSGIGGTSGNNEQFF.

There are many counts of this clone. This chain links TRBV6-1 with TRBJ1-5; a possible D gene is TRBD1 (5 bases). This CDR3 region has 15 residues. V was trimmed by 3 bases and J by 2 bases, leaving 11 bases between them. Germline-derived CDR1 and CDR2 are MNHNS and SASEGT. Written as DNA, the CDR3 is TGTGCCAGCAGTGATGGGACGGGGGGCAATCAGCCCCAGCATTTT. This sequence encodes CASSDGTGGNQPQHF.

V and J are TRBV7-9 and TRBJ1-5; D call uncertain. CDR1 SEHNR and CDR2 FQNEAQ come from the germline V gene (reference sequence). CDR3 length: 14 amino acids. Trimming shortened V by 3 bases and J by 7 bases, and 13 bases separated the two germline ends. CDR3 region: CASSFGSGKQPQHF. The CDR3 nucleotides are TGTGCCAGCAGCTTTGGCAGTGGTAAGCAGCCCCAGCATTTT.

V is TRBV4-3 and J is TRBJ2-5, with 9 bases lining up with TRBD1. The CDR3 has 13 residues. Per germline, CDR1 LGHNA and CDR2 YSLEER. The V and J ends lost 6 bases and 7 bases, in that order; junction bases with no gene match: 6. CDR3: CASSHRGPGTQYF. The CDR3, as DNA: TGCGCCAGCAGTCACAGGGGGCCCGGGACCCAGTACTTC.

This clone was observed many times. V usage is TRBV7-9 and J usage is TRBJ1-1; tentative D call: TRBD1 (5 bases). Trimming took off 6 bases at V and 5 bases at J, with 19 bases between the two ends. There are 15 residues in the CDR3. CDR1 is SEHNR, CDR2 FQNEAQ, per germline (reference sequence). DNA for the CDR3: TGTGCCAGCAGTTATTCTCGGGGGACGGGGACTGAAGCTTTCTTT. Protein product: CASSYSRGTGTEAFF.

This clone has more than one count but fewer than ten. V gene TRBV24-1 combines with J gene TRBJ2-2; 12 bases align to TRBD2. Germline CDR1 KGHDR, CDR2 SFDVKD. This CDR3 has 20 amino acids. Trimming removed 4 bases from V and 7 bases from J; junction bases left unmatched: 18. The CDR3 protein is CATSDSTSGRLLTQFGELFF. In DNA form, the CDR3 reads TGTGCCACCAGTGACAGTACTAGCGGGAGGCTCCTAACCCAATTCGGGGAGCTGTTTTTT.

This clone was counted ten times or more. J is TRBJ2-7 and V is TRBV5-5; possibly TRBD1 for D (6 bases). The CDR3 consists of 17 residues. Germline CDR1 reads SGHKS; CDR2 reads YYEKEE (reference sequence). Trimming removed 5 bases at V and 0 bases at J, with 21 bases between. CDR3 coding DNA: TGTGCCAGCAGGAACCACCCGGACGGACAGCTCTCCTACGAGCAGTACTTC. This sequence encodes CASRNHPDGQLSYEQYF.